This TCR beta chain was recovered during a study of immune evolution from preneoplasia to lung adenocarcinoma. Looking at the study overall: HLA loss of heterozygosity: roughly 6.6% AIS, more than 14% MIA, about 30% ADC, none AAH. The study, taken as a whole, reports: Normal lung had the highest top T cell clone frequencies. T cell clonality was higher in KRAS-mutant than EGFR-mutant or wild-type nodules. Later-stage lesions appeared to have more T cells, more diversity, less clonality.

TCRdb keeps only in-frame clones here, not all; method: immunoSEQ multiplex PCR. In the table there are some 41,000 clones, roughly 80% of which are singletons. V trimming: 6 bases; J trimming: 8 bases; junction bases outside the gene matches: 12. This CDR3 spans 14 amino acids. Per the germline V gene, CDR1 is SEHNR and CDR2 is FQNEAQ (reference sequence). This clone was recorded a few times. The antigen is not known. The sample was FFPE invasive lung adenocarcinoma tissue. The origin of this receptor is a person aged 60 to 70 with lung adenocarcinoma. The rearrangement links TRBV7-9 to TRBJ1-1; TRBD1 matches at 7 bases. CDR3 sequence reads: CASSQNRDRVEAFF. The CDR3, as DNA: TGTGCCAGCAGTCAAAACCGGGACAGAGTAGAAGCTTTCTTT.